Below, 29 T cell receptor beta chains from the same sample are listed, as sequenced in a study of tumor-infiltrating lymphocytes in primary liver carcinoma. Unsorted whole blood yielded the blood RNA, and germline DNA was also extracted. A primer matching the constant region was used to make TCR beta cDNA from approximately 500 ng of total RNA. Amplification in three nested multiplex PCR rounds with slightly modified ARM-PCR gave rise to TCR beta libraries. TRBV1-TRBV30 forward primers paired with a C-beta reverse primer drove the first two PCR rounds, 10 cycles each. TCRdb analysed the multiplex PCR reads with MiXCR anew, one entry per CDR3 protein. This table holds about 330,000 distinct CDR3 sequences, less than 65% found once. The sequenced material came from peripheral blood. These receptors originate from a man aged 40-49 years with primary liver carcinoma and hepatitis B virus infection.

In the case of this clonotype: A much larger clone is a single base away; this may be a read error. Written as DNA, the CDR3 is TGTACCAGCAGTTACTCCAGCCCGGGACAGGGATTCTATGGCTACACCTTC. This translates into CTSSYSSPGQGFYGYTF. The rearrangement uses TRBV6-5 and TRBJ1-2; 9 bases are shared with TRBD1. The length of the CDR3 is 17 residues. Per the germline V gene, CDR1 is MNHEY and CDR2 is SVGAGI.

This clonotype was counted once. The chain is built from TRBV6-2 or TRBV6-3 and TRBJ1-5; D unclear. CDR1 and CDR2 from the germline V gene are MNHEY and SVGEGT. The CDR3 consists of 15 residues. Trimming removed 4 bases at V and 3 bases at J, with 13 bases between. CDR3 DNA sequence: TGTGCCAGCAGTTCCATGGTATGGGTCAATCAGCCCCAGCATTTT. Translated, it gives CASSSMVWVNQPQHF.

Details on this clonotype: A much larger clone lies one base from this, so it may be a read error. The CDR3 loop reads CASVGSPEGPGELFF. The DNA for the CDR3 is TGTGCCAGTGTCGGGTCTCCGGAAGGGCCGGGGGAGCTGTTTTTT. J is TRBJ2-2 and V is TRBV4-2, with D hard to call. This CDR3 contains 15 residues. CDR1 is LGHNA and CDR2 is YNFKEQ in the germline V gene. Between the trimmed V and J ends, which lost 9 bases and 8 bases, there was a span of 22 bases.

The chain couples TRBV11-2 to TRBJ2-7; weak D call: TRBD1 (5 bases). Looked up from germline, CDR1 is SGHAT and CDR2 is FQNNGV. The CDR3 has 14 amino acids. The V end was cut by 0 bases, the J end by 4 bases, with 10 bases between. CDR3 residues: CASSLELGVYEQYF. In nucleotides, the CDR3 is TGTGCCAGCAGCTTAGAGCTAGGGGTTTACGAGCAGTACTTC.

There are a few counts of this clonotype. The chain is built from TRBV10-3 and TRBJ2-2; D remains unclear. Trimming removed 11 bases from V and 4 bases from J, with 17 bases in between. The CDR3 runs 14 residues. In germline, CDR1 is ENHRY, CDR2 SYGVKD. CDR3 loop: CASTSGLSTGELFF. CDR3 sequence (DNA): TGTGCCTCGACCTCGGGTTTAAGCACCGGGGAGCTGTTTTTT.

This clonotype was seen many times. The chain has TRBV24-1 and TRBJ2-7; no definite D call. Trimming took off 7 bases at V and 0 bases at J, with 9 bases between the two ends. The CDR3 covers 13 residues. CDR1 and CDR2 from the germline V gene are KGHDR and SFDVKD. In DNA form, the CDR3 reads TGTGCCACCAGCACCGGCAGCTCCTACGAGCAGTACTTC. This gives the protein CATSTGSSYEQYF.

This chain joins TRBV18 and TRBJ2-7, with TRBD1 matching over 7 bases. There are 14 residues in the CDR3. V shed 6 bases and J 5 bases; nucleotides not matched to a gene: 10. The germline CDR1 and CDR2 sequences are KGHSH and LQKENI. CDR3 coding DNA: TGTGCCAGCTCGCTACCAGGACAGGCCCACGAGCAGTACTTC. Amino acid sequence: CASSLPGQAHEQYF.

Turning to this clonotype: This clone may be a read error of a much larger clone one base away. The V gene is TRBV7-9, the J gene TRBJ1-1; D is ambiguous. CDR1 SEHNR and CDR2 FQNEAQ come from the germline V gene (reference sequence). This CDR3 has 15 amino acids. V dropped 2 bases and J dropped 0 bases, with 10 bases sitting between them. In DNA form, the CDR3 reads TGTGCCAGCAGCTTATGGATACTCATGAACACTGAAGCTTTCTTT. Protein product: CASSLWILMNTEAFF.

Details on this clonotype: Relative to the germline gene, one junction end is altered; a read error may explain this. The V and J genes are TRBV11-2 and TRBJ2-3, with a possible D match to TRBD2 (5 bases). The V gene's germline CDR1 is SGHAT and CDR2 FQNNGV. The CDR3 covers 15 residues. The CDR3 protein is CASSLRGIGTDTQYF. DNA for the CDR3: TGTGCCAGCAGCTTACGGGGAATTGGCACAGACACGCAGTATTTT.

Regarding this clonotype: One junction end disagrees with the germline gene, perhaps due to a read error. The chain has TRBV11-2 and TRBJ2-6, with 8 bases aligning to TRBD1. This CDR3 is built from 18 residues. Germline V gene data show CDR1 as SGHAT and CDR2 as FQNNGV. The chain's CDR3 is CASSLGGTGTSWANVLTF. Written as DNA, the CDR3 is TGTGCCAGCAGTCTAGGTGGGACAGGTACCTCTTGGGCCAACGTCCTGACTTTC.

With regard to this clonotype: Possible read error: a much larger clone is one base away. The CDR3 spells CASSLLGLAGKNEQFF. The CDR3 DNA reads TGTGCCAGCAGCCTATTGGGACTAGCGGGAAAAAATGAGCAGTTCTTC. The V gene is TRBV4-2, the J gene TRBJ2-1; TRBD2 agrees at 13 bases. The V gene end was trimmed by 4 bases and the J gene end by 7 bases; junction bases not matched to a gene: 7. Germline CDR1 and CDR2: LGHNA and YNFKEQ. This CDR3 contains 16 residues.

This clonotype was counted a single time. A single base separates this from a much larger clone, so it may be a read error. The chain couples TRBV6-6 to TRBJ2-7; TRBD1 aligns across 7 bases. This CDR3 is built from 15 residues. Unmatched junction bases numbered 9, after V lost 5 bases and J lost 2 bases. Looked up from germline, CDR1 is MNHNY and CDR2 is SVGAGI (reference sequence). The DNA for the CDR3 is TGTGCCAGCAGTCACGGCCCGACAGGGCCCTACGAGCAGTACTTC. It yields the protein CASSHGPTGPYEQYF.

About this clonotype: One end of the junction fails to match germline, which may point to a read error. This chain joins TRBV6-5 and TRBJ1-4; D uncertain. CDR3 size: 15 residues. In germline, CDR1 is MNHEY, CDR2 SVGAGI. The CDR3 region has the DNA TGCGCCAGCAGTTACTCCCTGGGGACTAATGAAAAACTGTTTTTT. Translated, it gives CASSYSLGTNEKLFF.

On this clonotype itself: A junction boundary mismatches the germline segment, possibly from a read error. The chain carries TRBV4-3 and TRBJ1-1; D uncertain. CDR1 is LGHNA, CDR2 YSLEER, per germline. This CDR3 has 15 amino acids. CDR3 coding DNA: TGCGTCAGCAGCCGAAGGGCCGCGACGGACACTGAAGCTTTCTTT. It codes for CVSSRRAATDTEAFF.

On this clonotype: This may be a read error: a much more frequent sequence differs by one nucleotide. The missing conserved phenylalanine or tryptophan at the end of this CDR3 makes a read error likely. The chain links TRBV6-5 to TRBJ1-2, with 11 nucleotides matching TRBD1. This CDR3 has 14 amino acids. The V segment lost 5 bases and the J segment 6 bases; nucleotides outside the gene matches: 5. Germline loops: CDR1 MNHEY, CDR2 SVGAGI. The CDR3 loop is CASSRTGGDNGYTL. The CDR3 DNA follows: TGTGCCAGCAGTAGGACAGGGGGCGACAATGGCTACACCCTC.

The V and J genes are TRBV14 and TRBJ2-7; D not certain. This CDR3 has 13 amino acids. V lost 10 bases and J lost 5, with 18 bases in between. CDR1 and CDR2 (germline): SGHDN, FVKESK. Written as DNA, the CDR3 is TGTGCCATCACGAGCATGGGCGCCCACGAGCAGTACTTC. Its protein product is CAITSMGAHEQYF.

This CDR3 is CASSPRETGEKLFF. The DNA of the CDR3 is TGTGCCAGCAGTCCCAGGGAGACCGGCGAAAAACTGTTTTTT. The chain carries TRBV12-3 or TRBV12-4 and TRBJ1-4; a weak D match, TRBD1 (5 bases). V was cut by 5 bases and J by 8 bases, with 15 bases left in between. The CDR3 has 14 amino acids.

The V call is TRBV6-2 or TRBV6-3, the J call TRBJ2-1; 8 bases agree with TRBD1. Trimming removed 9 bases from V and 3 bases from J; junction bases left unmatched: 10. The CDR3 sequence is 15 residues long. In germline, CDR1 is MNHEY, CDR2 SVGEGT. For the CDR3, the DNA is TGTGCCAGGAGTCTCAGCGGACAGGGCTACAATGAGCAGTTCTTC. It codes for CARSLSGQGYNEQFF.

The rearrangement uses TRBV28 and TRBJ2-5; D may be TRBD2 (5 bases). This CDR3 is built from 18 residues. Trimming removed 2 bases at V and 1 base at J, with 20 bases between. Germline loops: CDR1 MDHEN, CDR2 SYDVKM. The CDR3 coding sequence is TGTGCCAGCAGTTTACGGTGGGAGAGTGATCGGGCCCAAGAGACCCAGTACTTC. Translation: CASSLRWESDRAQETQYF.

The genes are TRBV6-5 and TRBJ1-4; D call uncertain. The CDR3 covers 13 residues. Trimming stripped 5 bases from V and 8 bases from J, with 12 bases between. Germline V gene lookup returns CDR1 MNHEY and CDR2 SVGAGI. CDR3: CASSRISPEKLFF. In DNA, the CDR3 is TGTGCCAGCAGTCGGATAAGCCCCGAAAAACTGTTTTTT.

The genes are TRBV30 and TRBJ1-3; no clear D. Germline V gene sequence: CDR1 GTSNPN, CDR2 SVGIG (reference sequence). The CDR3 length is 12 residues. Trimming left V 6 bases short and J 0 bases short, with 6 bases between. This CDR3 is CACTFSGNTIYF. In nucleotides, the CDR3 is TGTGCCTGTACATTCTCTGGAAACACCATATATTTT. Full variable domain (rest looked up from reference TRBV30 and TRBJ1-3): SQTIHQWPATLVQPVGSPLSLECTVEGTSNPNLYWYRQAAGRGLQLLFYSVGIGQISSEVPQNLSASRPQDRQFILSSKKLLLSDSGFYLCACTFSGNTIYFGEGSWLTVV.

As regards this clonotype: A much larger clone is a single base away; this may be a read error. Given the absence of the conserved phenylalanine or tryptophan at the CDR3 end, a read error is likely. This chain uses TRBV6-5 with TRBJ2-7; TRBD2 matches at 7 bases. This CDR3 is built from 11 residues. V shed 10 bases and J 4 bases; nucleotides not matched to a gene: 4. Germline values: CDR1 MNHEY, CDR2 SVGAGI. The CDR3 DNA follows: TGTGCCACCAACGGGGGGTACGAGCAGTACTTA. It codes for CATNGGYEQYL.

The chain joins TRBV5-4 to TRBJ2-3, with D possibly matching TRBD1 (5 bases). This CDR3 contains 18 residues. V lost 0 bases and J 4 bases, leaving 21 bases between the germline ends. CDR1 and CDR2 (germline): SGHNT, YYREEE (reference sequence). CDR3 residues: CASSLDGGATPAADTQYF. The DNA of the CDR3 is TGTGCCAGCAGCTTGGATGGTGGGGCGACACCCGCCGCAGATACGCAGTATTTT.

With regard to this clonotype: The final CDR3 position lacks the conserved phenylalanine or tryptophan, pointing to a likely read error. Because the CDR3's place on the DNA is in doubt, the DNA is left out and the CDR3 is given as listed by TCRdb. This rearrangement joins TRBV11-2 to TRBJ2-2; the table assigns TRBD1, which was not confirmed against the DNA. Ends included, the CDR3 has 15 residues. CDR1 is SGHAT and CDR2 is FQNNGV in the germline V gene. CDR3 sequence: CASSFDPRDGAKLFL.

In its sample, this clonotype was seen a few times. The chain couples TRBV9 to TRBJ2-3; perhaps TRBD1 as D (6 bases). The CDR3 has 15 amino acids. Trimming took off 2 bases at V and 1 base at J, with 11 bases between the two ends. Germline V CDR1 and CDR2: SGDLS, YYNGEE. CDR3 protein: CASSVSAGGTDTQYF. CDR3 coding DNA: TGTGCCAGCAGCGTTTCTGCAGGGGGCACAGATACGCAGTATTTT.

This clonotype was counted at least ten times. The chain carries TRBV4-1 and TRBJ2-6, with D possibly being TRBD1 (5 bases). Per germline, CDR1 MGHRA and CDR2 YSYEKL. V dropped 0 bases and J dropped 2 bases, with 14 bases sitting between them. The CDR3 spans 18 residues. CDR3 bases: TGCGCCAGCAGCCAAGAAGGTTCAGGGCTCACTGGGGCCAACGTCCTGACTTTC. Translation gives CASSQEGSGLTGANVLTF.

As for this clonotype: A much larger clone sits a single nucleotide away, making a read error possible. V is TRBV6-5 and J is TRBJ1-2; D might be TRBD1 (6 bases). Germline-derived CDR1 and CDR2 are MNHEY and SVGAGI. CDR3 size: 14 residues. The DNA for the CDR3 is TGTGCCAGCAGTGGGCAGGGGACTAACTATTGCTACACCTTC. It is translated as CASSGQGTNYCYTF.

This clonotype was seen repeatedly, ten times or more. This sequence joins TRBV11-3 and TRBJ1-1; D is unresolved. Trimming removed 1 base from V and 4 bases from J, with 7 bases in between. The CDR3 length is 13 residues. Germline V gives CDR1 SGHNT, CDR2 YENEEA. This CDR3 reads CASSLVLGTEAFF. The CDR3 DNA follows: TGTGCCAGCAGCTTAGTACTGGGCACTGAAGCTTTCTTT.

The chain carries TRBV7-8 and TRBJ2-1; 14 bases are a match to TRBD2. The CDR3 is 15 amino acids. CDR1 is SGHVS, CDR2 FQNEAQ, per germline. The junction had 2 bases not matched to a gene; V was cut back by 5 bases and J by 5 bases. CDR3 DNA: TGTGCCAGCAGCGGGGGACTAGCGGGGGACAATGAGCAGTTCTTC. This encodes CASSGGLAGDNEQFF.